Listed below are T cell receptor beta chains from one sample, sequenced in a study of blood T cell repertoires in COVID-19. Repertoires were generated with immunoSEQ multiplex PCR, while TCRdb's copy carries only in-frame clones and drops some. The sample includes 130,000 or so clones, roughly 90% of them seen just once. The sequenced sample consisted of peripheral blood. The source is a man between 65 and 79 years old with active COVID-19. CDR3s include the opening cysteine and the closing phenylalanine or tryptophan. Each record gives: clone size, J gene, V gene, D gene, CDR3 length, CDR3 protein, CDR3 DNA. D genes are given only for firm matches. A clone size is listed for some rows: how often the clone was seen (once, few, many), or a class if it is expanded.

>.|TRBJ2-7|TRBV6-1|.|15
CASSEGLQGPYEQYF
TGTGCCAGCAGTGAAGGCCTCCAGGGGCCCTACGAGCAGTACTTC
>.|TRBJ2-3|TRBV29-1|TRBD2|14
CSVRLAAGGDTQYF
TGCAGCGTTCGACTAGCGGCTGGGGGAGATACGCAGTATTTT
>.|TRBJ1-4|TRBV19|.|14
CASSIRHGNEKLFF
TGTGCCAGTAGTATAAGACACGGCAATGAAAAACTGTTTTTT
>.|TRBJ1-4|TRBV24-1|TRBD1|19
CATSDPGTVGVWGNEKLFF
TGTGCCACCAGTGATCCCGGGACAGTGGGTGTATGGGGTAATGAAAAACTGTTTTTT
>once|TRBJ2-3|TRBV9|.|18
CASSVAVARGQSTDTQYF
TGTGCCAGCAGCGTGGCCGTAGCAAGGGGACAAAGCACAGATACGCAGTATTTT
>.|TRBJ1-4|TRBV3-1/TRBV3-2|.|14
CASSPERFREKLFF
TGTGCCAGCAGCCCAGAGAGGTTTCGGGAAAAACTGTTTTTT
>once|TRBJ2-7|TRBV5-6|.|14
CASSRQGLSLEQYF
TGTGCCAGCAGCCGCCAGGGTTTAAGCCTCGAGCAGTACTTC
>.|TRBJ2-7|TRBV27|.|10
CASSLYEQYF
TGTGCCAGCAGTCTCTACGAGCAGTACTTC
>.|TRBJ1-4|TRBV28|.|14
CASSQRGGNEKLFF
TGTGCCAGCAGCCAACGGGGGGGCAATGAAAAACTGTTTTTT
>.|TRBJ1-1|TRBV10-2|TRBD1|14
CASSETGANTEAFF
TGCGCCAGCAGTGAGACAGGGGCCAACACTGAAGCTTTCTTT
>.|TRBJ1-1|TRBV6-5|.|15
CASSPGDLRLGEAFF
TGTGCCAGCAGTCCCGGAGACCTACGCTTGGGTGAAGCTTTCTTT
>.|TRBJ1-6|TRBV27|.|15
CASSYRDGPNSPLHF
TGTGCCAGCAGTTACAGGGACGGACCCAATTCACCCCTCCACTTT
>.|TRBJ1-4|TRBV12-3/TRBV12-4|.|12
CASSLGGGKLFF
TGTGCCAGCAGTTTAGGGGGCGGAAAACTGTTTTTT
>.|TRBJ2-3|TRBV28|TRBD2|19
CASSSPRSSGSNVADTQYF
TGTGCCAGCAGTTCCCCTCGGTCTAGCGGGAGTAATGTAGCAGATACGCAGTATTTT
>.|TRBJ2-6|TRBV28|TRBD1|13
CASSSGTGSVLTF
TGTGCCAGCAGTTCCGGGACAGGGTCCGTCCTGACTTTC
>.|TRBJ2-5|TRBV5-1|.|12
CASSLGSGTQYF
TGCGCCAGCAGCTTAGGGAGTGGGACCCAGTACTTC
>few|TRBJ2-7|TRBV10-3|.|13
CAISDRGDPEQYF
TGTGCCATCAGTGACAGGGGGGATCCCGAGCAGTACTTC
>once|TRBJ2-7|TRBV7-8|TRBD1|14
CASSKQGTSYEQYF
TGTGCCAGCAGCAAACAGGGGACCTCCTACGAGCAGTACTTC
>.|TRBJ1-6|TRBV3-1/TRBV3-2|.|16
CASSQRGGGNNSPLHF
TGTGCCAGCAGCCAACGCGGGGGCGGGAATAATTCACCCCTCCACTTT
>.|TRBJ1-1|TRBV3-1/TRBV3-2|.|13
CASSHGMNTEAFF
TGTGCCAGCAGCCACGGGATGAACACTGAAGCTTTCTTT
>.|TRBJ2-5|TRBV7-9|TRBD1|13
CASSRQGMETQYF
TGTGCCAGCAGCCGACAGGGGATGGAGACCCAGTACTTC
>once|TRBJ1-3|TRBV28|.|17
CASLSTSEPSSGNTIYF
TGTGCCAGCCTGAGCACCTCGGAGCCGAGCTCCGGAAACACCATATATTTT
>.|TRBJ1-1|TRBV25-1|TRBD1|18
CASQSNIGTGGAGTEAFF
TGTGCCAGCCAATCGAATATCGGGACAGGGGGCGCGGGAACTGAAGCTTTCTTT
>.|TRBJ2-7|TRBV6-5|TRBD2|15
CASSYRRTSGYEQYF
TGTGCCAGCAGTTACCGTAGGACTAGCGGCTACGAGCAGTACTTC
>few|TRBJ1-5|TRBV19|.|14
CASGGYPSGQPQHF
TGTGCCAGTGGTGGTTACCCCTCCGGTCAGCCCCAGCATTTT
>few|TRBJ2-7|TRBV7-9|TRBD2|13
CASSLGLLYEQYF
TGTGCCAGCAGCTTGGGACTACTCTACGAGCAGTACTTC
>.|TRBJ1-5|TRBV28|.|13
CASQTGLHQPQHF
TGTGCCAGCCAAACAGGGCTCCATCAGCCCCAGCATTTT
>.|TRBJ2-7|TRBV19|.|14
CASSIGGGSYEQYF
TGTGCCAGTAGTATTGGCGGAGGGTCCTACGAGCAGTACTTC
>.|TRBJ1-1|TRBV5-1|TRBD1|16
CASSGGGTGMNTEAFF
TGCGCCAGCAGCGGCGGTGGGACAGGGATGAACACTGAAGCTTTCTTT
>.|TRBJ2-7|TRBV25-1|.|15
CASSEYGGPTYEQYF
TGTGCCAGCAGTGAATACGGGGGACCCACCTACGAGCAGTACTTC
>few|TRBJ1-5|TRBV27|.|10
CAINNQPQHF
TGTGCCATCAACAATCAGCCCCAGCATTTT
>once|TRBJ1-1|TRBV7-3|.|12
CASSLGSTEAFF
TGTGCCAGCAGCTTAGGGAGCACTGAAGCTTTCTTT
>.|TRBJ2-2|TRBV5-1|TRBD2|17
CASSPLATSGRAGELFF
TGCGCCAGCAGCCCTCTCGCTACTAGCGGGAGGGCCGGGGAGCTGTTTTTT
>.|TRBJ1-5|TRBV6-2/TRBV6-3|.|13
CASSPAGNQPQHF
TGTGCCAGCAGCCCGGCCGGCAATCAGCCCCAGCATTTT
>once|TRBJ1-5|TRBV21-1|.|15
CASSKAGRSHQPQHF
TGTGCCAGCAGCAAAGCGGGGAGGTCTCATCAGCCCCAGCATTTT
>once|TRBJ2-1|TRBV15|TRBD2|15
CATSTREGRRNEQFF
TGTGCCACCAGCACTCGGGAGGGCCGAAGGAATGAGCAGTTCTTC
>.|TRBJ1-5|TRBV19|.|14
CASSILISAGPQHF
TGTGCCAGTAGTATACTGATATCGGCAGGCCCCCAGCATTTT
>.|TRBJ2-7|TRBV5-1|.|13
CASSYQGSYEQYF
TGCGCCAGCAGCTATCAGGGTTCCTACGAGCAGTACTTC
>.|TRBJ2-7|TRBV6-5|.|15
CASSSSGLGSYEQYF
TGTGCCAGCAGTTCCTCGGGGCTGGGCTCCTACGAGCAGTACTTC
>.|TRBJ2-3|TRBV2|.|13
CASSETGFDTQYF
TGTGCCAGCAGTGAAACCGGGTTCGATACGCAGTATTTT